The text below deals with one T cell receptor (beta chain). This entry comes from a study of cytomegalovirus exposure and HLA in healthy donors. The PCR made use of 60 Vbeta and 13 Jbeta primers. Profiling relied on immunoSEQ multiplex PCR, and the TCRdb table lists in-frame clones only, not all of them. The sample includes 210,000 or so clones, over 80% of them seen just once. Unrecorded immune exposure was likely among donors, who were nominally healthy when sampled. The V segment lost 7 bases and the J segment 5 bases; nucleotides outside the gene matches: 5. CDR3 length: 14 amino acids. Germline assignment: CDR1 ENHRY and CDR2 SYGVKD.

The specimen was PBMCs. The J gene is TRBJ2-2, the V gene TRBV10-3; 9 positions agree with TRBD1. The TCR originated in a boy between 2 and 10 years old in good health and CMV-seronegative. CDR3 residues: CAIMGQGGTGELFF. The CDR3 bases are TGTGCCATCATGGGACAGGGTGGGACCGGGGAGCTGTTTTTT.